This T cell receptor beta chain appears in the sequencing data of a study of shared clonotypes between healthy human individuals. The overall study: Each donor had three CD4 naive, three CD4 memory, two CD8 naive and one CD8 memory plate. Findings of the study overall: Tissue TCR repertoires likely differ from these blood-only repertoires.

For this clone: What it recognizes is unknown.

Replicate PCRs run on sorted subsets employed 200 ng DNA, about 27,000 T cell genomes. Repertoires were generated with immunoSEQ multiplex PCR, while TCRdb's copy carries only in-frame clones and drops some. Among roughly 1.4 million clones, approximately 98.5% were seen once, and the ten largest hold around 0.38%. Nashville, Tennessee was home to all donors, who were Caucasian adults. Sequenced material: naive CD4+ T cells sorted from blood. Indicated subset: CD45RA+ positively selected. The sequence was collected from a man aged 25-45 years in good health.

The CDR3 here is CASSRPGLVGKDNEQFF. Here the CDR3 DNA reads TGTGCCAGCTCACGGCCGGGACTAGTGGGGAAAGACAATGAGCAGTTCTTC. The chain combines TRBV18 with TRBJ2-1, with 8 bases aligning to TRBD2. The CDR3 spans 17 residues. The trim removed 4 bases at V and 5 bases at J, leaving 13 bases unmatched. Germline-derived CDR1 and CDR2 are KGHSH and LQKENI.